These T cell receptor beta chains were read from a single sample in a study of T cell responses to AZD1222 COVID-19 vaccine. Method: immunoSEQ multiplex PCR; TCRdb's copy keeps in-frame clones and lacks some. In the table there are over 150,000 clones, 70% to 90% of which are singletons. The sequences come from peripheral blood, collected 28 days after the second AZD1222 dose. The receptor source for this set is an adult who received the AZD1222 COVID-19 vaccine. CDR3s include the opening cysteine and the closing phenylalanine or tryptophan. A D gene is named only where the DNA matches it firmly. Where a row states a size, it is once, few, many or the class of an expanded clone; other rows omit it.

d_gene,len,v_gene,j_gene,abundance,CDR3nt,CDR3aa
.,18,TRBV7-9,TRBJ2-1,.,TGTGCCAGCAGCTTAGTATCTCGCAGGGCGGGACTTCGGAATGAGCAGTTCTTC,CASSLVSRRAGLRNEQFF
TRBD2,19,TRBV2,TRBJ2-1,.,TGTGCCAGCAATCGATGGCCTAGCGGGGGCTTCAGCTCCTACAATGAGCAGTTCTTC,CASNRWPSGGFSSYNEQFF
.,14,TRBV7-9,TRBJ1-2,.,TGTGCCAGCAGCTTATCGGTAAATAACTATGGCTACACCTTC,CASSLSVNNYGYTF
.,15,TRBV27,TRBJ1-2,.,TGTGCCAGCAGTATGACAGGTCCCGGGTGGCGGGGCTACACCTTC,CASSMTGPGWRGYTF
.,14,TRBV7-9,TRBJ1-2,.,TGTGCCAGCAGCTTCGGCAGGGCACAATATGGCTACACCTTC,CASSFGRAQYGYTF
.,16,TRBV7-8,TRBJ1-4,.,TGTGCCAGCAGCGCCGAAAGATGGCAGTTGAATGAAAAACTGTTTTTT,CASSAERWQLNEKLFF
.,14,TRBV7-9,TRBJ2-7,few,TGTGCCAGCAGCTTCGGGGACATGTCTGACGAGCAGTACTTC,CASSFGDMSDEQYF
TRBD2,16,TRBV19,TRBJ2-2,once,TGTGCCAGTAGTATCGGGCAGGGAGGGCCGAAGGGGGAGCTGTTTTTT,CASSIGQGGPKGELFF
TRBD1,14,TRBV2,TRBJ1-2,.,TGTGCCAGCAGTCCGGGACAGACGAACTATGGCTACACCTTC,CASSPGQTNYGYTF
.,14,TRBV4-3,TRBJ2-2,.,TGCGCCAGCAGCCAAGTACAGAACACCGGGGAGCTGTTTTTT,CASSQVQNTGELFF
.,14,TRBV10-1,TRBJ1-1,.,TGCGCCAGCAGTGAGTCCGCGGGGGCCAGTGAAGCTTTCTTT,CASSESAGASEAFF
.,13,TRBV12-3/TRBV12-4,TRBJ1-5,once,TGTGCCAGCAGTTTGACAGTCAATCAGCCCCAGCATTTT,CASSLTVNQPQHF
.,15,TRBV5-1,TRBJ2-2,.,TGCGCCAGCAGCCTCCTACCCACTGGGACCGGGGAGCTGTTTTTT,CASSLLPTGTGELFF
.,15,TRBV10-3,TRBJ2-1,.,TGTGCCATCAGTGGAGGCCCGGATACTTACAATGAGCAGTTCTTC,CAISGGPDTYNEQFF
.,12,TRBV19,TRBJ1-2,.,TGTGCCAGTAGCCGGACCCAGTATGGCTACACCTTC,CASSRTQYGYTF
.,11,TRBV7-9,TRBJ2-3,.,TGTGCCAGCAGCAACACAGATACGCAGTATTTT,CASSNTDTQYF
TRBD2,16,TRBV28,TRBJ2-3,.,TGTGCCAGCAGTTTCGGGCGGGGGGGCCGTAAAGATACGCAGTATTTT,CASSFGRGGRKDTQYF
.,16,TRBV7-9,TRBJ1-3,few,TGTGCCAGCAGCTTAGAATTTCCGGGAACTGGAAACACCATATATTTT,CASSLEFPGTGNTIYF
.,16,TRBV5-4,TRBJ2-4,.,TGTGCCAGCAGCTCAGGTACACCTGGGGCCAAAAACATTCAGTACTTC,CASSSGTPGAKNIQYF
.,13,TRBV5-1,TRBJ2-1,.,TGCGCCAGCAGCTTGGCCTTACACAATGAGCAGTTCTTC,CASSLALHNEQFF
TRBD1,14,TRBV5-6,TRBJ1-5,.,TGTGCCAGCAGCTTCGGCAGGGGGCCTCAGCCCCAGCATTTT,CASSFGRGPQPQHF
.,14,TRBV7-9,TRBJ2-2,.,TGTGCCAGCAGCTTAGTCTACTACACCGGGGAGCTGTTTTTT,CASSLVYYTGELFF
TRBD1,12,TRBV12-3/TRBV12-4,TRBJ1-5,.,TGTGCCAGCAGTCTAGGACAGGGGTCCCAGCATTTT,CASSLGQGSQHF
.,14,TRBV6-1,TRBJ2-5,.,TGTGCCAGCAGTGAGATGGACTATAGAGAGACCCAGTACTTC,CASSEMDYRETQYF
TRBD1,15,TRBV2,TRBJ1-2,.,TGTGCCAGCAGCCCGGACAGGGGGTCTGGCTATGGCTACACCTTC,CASSPDRGSGYGYTF
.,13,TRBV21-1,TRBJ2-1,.,TGTGCCAGCAGACCGGGACCTAACAATGAGCAGTTCTTC,CASRPGPNNEQFF
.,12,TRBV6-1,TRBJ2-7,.,TGTGCCAGCAGTGACCAGCGCTACGAGCAGTACTTC,CASSDQRYEQYF
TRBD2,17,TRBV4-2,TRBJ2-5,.,TGTGCCAGCAGCCAAGATGTAGGACTAGCGGGGGGTGAGACCCAGTACTTC,CASSQDVGLAGGETQYF
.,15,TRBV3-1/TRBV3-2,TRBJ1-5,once,TGTGCCAGCAGCCTGGGAGGCTCGGGGAATCAGCCCCAGCATTTT,CASSLGGSGNQPQHF
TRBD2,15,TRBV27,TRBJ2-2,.,TGTGCCAGCAGTTCGCGGGGGGCCCACACCGGGGAGCTGTTTTTT,CASSSRGAHTGELFF
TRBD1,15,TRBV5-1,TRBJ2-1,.,TGCGCCAGCAGCTTGGTCCAGGGGGCCTACAATGAGCAGTTCTTC,CASSLVQGAYNEQFF
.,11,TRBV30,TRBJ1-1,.,TGTGCCTGGAGTCTCTCCGTCGAGCCTTTCTTT,CAWSLSVEPFF
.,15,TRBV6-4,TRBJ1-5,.,TGTGCCAGCAGTGACTCGGGGGGAGGTAATCAGCCCCAGCATTTT,CASSDSGGGNQPQHF
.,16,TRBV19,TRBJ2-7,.,TGTGCCAGTAGTACGGGGGTGGGGACGATGTCCTACGAGCAGTACTTC,CASSTGVGTMSYEQYF
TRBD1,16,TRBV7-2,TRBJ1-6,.,TGTGCCAGCAGCTTATTGCACGGGACAGGGTTCTCACCCCTCCACTTT,CASSLLHGTGFSPLHF
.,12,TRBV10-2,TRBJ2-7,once,TGCGCCAGCAGTCTAACCCCCTACGAGCAGTACTTC,CASSLTPYEQYF
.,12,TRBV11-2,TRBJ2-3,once,TGTGCCAGCAGTAGTAGCACAGATACGCAGTATTTT,CASSSSTDTQYF
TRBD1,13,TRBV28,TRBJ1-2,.,TGTGCCAGCAGGGGCGGACAGGGTACTGGCTACACCTTC,CASRGGQGTGYTF
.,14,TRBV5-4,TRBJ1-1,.,TGTGCCAGCAGCTTGGCCCTCTTGAACACTGAAGCTTTCTTT,CASSLALLNTEAFF
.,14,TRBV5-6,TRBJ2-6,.,TGTGCCAGCAGCCCAAAAGGGGGGGCCAACGTCCTGACTTTC,CASSPKGGANVLTF
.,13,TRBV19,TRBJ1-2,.,TGTGCCAGTAGTATCGTCAAGGGCCCCGGCTACACCTTC,CASSIVKGPGYTF
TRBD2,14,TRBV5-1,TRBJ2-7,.,TGCGCCAGCAGCCCGACTAGCGGGGGATACGAGCAGTACTTC,CASSPTSGGYEQYF
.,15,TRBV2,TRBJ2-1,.,TGTGCCAGCAGTGAAGAAAGATCCGGGCCCCAAGAGCAGTTCTTC,CASSEERSGPQEQFF
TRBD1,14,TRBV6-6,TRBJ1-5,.,TGTGCCAGCAGAGCGGACAGGGGGCCTCAGCCCCAGCATTTT,CASRADRGPQPQHF
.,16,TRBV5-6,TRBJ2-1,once,TGTGCCAGCAGCCTGGGGCGCGGGGCGGTCTACAATGAGCAGTTCTTC,CASSLGRGAVYNEQFF
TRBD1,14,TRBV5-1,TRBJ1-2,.,TGCGCCAGCGGCCTCGAAACAGGGGGGGTCGGCTACACCTTC,CASGLETGGVGYTF
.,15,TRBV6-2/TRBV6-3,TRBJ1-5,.,TGTGCCAGCAGTACCCCTCTTGGGTTGGGACAGCCCCAGCATTTT,CASSTPLGLGQPQHF
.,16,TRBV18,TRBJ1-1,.,TGTGCCAGCTCACCCCCGGGTTTCTCTCTTGCTCCTGAAGCTTTCTTT,CASSPPGFSLAPEAFF
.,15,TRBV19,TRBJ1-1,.,TGTGCCAGTAGTATAGATTTTGGGGAGGACACTGAAGCTTTCTTT,CASSIDFGEDTEAFF
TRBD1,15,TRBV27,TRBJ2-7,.,TGTGCCAGCAGTTTTGGGACAGGGGGCTCCTACGAGCAGTACTTC,CASSFGTGGSYEQYF
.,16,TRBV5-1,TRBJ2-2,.,TGCGCCAGCAGCTTAGGACCTGGCGCGAACACCGGGGAGCTGTTTTTT,CASSLGPGANTGELFF
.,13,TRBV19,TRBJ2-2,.,TGTGCCAGTAGCTGGACTGTTCACGTAGAGCTGTTTTTT,CASSWTVHVELFF
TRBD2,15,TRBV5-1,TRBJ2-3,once,TGCGCCAGCAGCTCACAGCGGGGGAGCACAGATACGCAGTATTTT,CASSSQRGSTDTQYF
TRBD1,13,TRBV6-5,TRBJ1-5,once,TGTGCCAGCAGCGGGACAGGGAATCAGCCCCAGCATTTT,CASSGTGNQPQHF
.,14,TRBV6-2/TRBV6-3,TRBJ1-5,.,TGTGCCAGCAGTTACTCCCGCCGGGATCAGCCCCAGCATTTT,CASSYSRRDQPQHF
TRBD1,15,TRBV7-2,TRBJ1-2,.,TGTGCCAGCAGCTTAGCTCTACAGGGGAACTATGGCTACACCTTC,CASSLALQGNYGYTF
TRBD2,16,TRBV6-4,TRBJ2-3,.,TGTGCCAGCAGTGACGGGGCGGGAGATAGCACAGATACGCAGTATTTT,CASSDGAGDSTDTQYF
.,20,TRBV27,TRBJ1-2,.,TGTGCCAGCAGTTTACCTACCCCCGGGCTGTTCAAAACCCTTAACTATGGCTACACCTTC,CASSLPTPGLFKTLNYGYTF
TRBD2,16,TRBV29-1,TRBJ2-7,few,TGCAGCGTTGAAGATCCCGGACTAGCGGGTGGCTACGAGCAGTACTTC,CSVEDPGLAGGYEQYF